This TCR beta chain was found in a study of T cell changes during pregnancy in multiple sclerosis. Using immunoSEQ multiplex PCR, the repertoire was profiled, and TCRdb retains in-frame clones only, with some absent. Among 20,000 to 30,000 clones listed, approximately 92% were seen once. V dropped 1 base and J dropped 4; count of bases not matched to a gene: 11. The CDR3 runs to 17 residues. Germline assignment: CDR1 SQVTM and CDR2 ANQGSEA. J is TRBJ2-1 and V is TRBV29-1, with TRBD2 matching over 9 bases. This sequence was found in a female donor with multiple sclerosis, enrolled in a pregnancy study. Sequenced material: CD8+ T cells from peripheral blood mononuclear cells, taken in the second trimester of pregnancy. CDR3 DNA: TGCAGCGTTGAAGGCGGGGGGGCGGCCCAACTTTACAATGAGCAGTTCTTC. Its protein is CSVEGGGAAQLYNEQFF.